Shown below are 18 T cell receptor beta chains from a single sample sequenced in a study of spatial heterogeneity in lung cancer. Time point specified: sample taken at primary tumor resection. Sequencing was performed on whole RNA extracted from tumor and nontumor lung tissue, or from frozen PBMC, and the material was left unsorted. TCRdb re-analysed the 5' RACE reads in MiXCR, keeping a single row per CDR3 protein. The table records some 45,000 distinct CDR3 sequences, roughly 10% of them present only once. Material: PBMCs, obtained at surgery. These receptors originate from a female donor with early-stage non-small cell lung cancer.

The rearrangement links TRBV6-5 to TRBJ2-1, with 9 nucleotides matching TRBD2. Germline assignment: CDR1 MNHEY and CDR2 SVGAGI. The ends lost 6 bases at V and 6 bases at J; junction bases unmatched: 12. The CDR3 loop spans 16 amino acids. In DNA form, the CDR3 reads TGTGCCAGCAGCCGAAGGGCGGGGGGGAAGGCCAATGAGCAGTTCTTC. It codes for CASSRRAGGKANEQFF.

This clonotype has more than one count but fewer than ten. Here the CDR3 DNA reads TGTGCCAGCAGTTACTCGGACATACTGAACACTGAAGCTTTCTTT. Translated, it gives CASSYSDILNTEAFF. This chain connects TRBV6-6 to TRBJ1-1; D perhaps matches TRBD1 (5 bases). V was clipped by 0 bases and J by 0 bases, with 8 bases between them. From germline, CDR1 is MNHNY and CDR2 SVGAGI (reference sequence). This CDR3 has 15 amino acids.

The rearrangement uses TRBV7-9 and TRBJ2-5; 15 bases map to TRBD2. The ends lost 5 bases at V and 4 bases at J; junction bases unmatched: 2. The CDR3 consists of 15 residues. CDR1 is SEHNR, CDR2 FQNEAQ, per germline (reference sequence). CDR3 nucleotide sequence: TGTGCCAGCAGCCAGGGACTAGCGGGAGGAGAGACCCAGTACTTC. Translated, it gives CASSQGLAGGETQYF. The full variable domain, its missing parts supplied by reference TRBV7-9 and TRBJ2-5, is DTGVSQNPRHKITKRGQNVTFRCDPISEHNRLYWYRQTLGQGPEFLTYFQNEAQLEKSRLLSDRFSAERPKGSFSTLEIQRTEQGDSAMYLCASSQGLAGGETQYFGPGTRLLVL.

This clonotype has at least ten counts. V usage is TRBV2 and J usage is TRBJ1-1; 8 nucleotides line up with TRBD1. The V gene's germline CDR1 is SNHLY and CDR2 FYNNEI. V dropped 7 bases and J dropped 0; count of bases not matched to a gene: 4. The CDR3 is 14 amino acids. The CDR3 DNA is TGTGCCAGCACCCTACAGGGGGTGAACACTGAAGCTTTCTTT. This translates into CASTLQGVNTEAFF.

The CDR3 spells CASRRGGRAETQYF. CDR3 DNA sequence: TGTGCCAGTCGGCGGGGGGGCCGAGCGGAGACCCAGTACTTC. This sequence joins TRBV19 and TRBJ2-5, with 9 bases lining up with TRBD2. Per the germline V gene, CDR1 is LNHDA and CDR2 is SQIVND (reference sequence). CDR3 size: 14 residues. After removal of 8 bases from V and 5 bases from J, the junction contained 9 bases not matched to a gene. Full variable domain (missing parts from reference TRBV19 and TRBJ2-5): DGGITQSPKYLFRKEGQNVTLSCEQNLNHDAMYWYRQDPGQGLRLIYYSQIVNDFQKGDIAEGYSVSREKKESFPLTVTSAQKNPTAFYLCASRRGGRAETQYFGPGTRLLVL.

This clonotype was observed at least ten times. DNA for the CDR3: TGTGCCAGTAGTGTACCGGGACAGGGCTATGGCTACACCTTC. Translation gives CASSVPGQGYGYTF. The chain couples TRBV19 to TRBJ1-2; 9 nucleotides match TRBD1. J was trimmed by 4 bases and V by 5 bases; bases with no gene match: 5. The CDR3 is made up of 14 amino acids. The germline gives CDR1 LNHDA, CDR2 SQIVND (reference sequence).

This CDR3 is CAWSVRGGTEAFF. The CDR3 DNA sequence: TGTGCCTGGAGTGTCAGGGGAGGCACTGAAGCTTTCTTT. The V gene is TRBV30, the J gene TRBJ1-1; the D gene is possibly TRBD1 (6 bases). CDR1 and CDR2 from the germline V gene are GTSNPN and SVGIG (reference sequence). This CDR3 spans 13 amino acids. Trimming removed 0 bases at V and 4 bases at J, with 9 bases between.

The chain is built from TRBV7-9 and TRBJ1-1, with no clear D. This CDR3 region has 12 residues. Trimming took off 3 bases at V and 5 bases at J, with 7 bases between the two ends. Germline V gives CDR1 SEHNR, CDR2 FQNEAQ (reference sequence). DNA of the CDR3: TGTGCCAGCAGCTTTAGGGTGACTGAAGCTTTCTTT. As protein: CASSFRVTEAFF.

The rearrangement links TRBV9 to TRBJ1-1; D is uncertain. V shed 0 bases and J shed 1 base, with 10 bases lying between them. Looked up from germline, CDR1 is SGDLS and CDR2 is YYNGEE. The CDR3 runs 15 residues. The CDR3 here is CASSVGGIGNTEAFF. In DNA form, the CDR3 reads TGTGCCAGCAGCGTAGGGGGAATTGGGAACACTGAAGCTTTCTTT.

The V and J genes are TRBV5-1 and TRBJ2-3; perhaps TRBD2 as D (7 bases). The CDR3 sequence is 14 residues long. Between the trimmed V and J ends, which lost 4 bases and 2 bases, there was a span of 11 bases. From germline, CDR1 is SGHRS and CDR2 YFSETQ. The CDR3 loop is CASSPGGDTDTQYF. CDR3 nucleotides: TGCGCCAGCAGCCCGGGGGGCGACACAGATACGCAGTATTTT.

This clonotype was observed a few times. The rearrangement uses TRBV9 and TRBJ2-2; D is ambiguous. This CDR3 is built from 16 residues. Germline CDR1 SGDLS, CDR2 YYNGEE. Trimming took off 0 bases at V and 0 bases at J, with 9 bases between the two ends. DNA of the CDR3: TGTGCCAGCAGCGTAGGGGGAAAGACGAACACCGGGGAGCTGTTTTTT. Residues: CASSVGGKTNTGELFF.

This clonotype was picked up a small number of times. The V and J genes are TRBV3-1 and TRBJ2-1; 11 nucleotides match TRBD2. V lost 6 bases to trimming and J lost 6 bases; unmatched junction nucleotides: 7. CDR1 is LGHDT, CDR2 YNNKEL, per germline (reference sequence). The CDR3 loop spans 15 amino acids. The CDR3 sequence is CASRLLAGGLNEQFF. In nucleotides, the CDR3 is TGTGCCAGCAGGCTTCTAGCGGGGGGCCTCAATGAGCAGTTCTTC.

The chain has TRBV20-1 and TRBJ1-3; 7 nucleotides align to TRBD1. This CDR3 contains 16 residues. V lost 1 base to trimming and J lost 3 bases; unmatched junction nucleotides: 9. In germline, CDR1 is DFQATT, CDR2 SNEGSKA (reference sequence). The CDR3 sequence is CSARVRTGADGNTIYF. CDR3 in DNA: TGCAGTGCTAGAGTTCGGACAGGCGCGGATGGAAACACCATATATTTT.

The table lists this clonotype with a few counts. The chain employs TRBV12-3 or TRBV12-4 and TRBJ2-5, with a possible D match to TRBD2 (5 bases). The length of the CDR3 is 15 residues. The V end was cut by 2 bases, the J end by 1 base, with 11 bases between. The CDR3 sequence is CASSLRRGSQETQYF. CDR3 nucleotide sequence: TGTGCCAGCAGTTTAAGACGGGGTAGCCAAGAGACCCAGTACTTC.

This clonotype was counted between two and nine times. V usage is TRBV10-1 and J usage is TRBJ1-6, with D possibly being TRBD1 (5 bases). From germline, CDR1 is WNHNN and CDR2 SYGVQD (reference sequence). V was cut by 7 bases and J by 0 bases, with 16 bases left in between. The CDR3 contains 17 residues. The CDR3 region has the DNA TGCGCCAGCATTAGGGGTCGGAGGAGCTCCTATAATTCACCCCTCCACTTT. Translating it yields CASIRGRRSSYNSPLHF.

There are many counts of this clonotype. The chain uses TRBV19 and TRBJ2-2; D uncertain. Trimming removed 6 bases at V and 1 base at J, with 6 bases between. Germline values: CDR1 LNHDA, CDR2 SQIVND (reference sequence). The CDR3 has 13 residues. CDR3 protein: CASSLRNTGELFF. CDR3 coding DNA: TGTGCCAGTAGCCTTAGGAACACCGGGGAGCTGTTTTTT.

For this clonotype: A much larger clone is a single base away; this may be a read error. CDR3 DNA sequence: TGTGCCAGCAGCCTAACAACTAACTATGGCTACACCTTC. This codes for CASSLTTNYGYTF. The J gene is TRBJ1-2, the V gene TRBV7-2; no firm D call. Germline CDR1 SGHTA, CDR2 FQGNSA. Trimming removed 5 bases at V and 0 bases at J, with 7 bases between. This CDR3 is 13 amino acids long.

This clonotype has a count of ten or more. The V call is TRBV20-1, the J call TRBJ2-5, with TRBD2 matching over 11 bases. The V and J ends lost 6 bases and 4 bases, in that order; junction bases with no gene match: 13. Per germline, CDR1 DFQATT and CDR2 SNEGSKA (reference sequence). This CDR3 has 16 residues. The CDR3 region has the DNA TGCAGTGCCACCCCCCCTAGCGGGGGGCGAAGAGAGACCCAGTACTTC. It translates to CSATPPSGGRRETQYF.